This is a list of T cell receptor beta chains from one sample in a study of CD8+ T cells in alopecia areata. The data were produced by immunoSEQ multiplex PCR, yet TCRdb's version contains in-frame clones alone and is incomplete. The table includes about 200,000 clones, approximately 38% detected once. This specimen consisted of CD4+ T cells sorted from blood, obtained between weeks 30 and 35, from a patient treated with tofacitinib. These receptor sequences come from a human donor with alopecia areata. Both conserved end residues are part of each CDR3. A D gene is named only where the DNA matches it firmly. A clone size is listed for some rows: how often the clone was seen (once, few, many), or a class if it is expanded.

d_gene: -; abundance: -; v_gene: TRBV6-5; j_gene: TRBJ1-1; CDR3aa: CASRRDGQNTEAFF; CDR3nt: TGTGCCAGCAGAAGGGACGGTCAGAACACTGAAGCTTTCTTT
d_gene: -; abundance: -; v_gene: TRBV18; j_gene: TRBJ2-4; CDR3aa: CASSPQETHQGNIQYF; CDR3nt: TGTGCCAGCTCACCACAAGAGACCCATCAAGGGAACATTCAGTACTTC
d_gene: -; abundance: few; v_gene: TRBV18; j_gene: TRBJ2-7; CDR3aa: CASSHLKTYEQYF; CDR3nt: TGTGCCAGCTCACACCTTAAGACCTACGAGCAGTACTTC
d_gene: -; abundance: few; v_gene: TRBV6-5; j_gene: TRBJ2-7; CDR3aa: CASSFSRDYEQYF; CDR3nt: TGTGCCAGCAGTTTCTCCCGGGACTACGAGCAGTACTTC
d_gene: -; abundance: -; v_gene: TRBV6-5; j_gene: TRBJ2-2; CDR3aa: CASSPDLAPGELFF; CDR3nt: TGTGCCAGCAGCCCGGACTTGGCACCCGGGGAGCTGTTTTTT
d_gene: -; abundance: -; v_gene: TRBV7-9; j_gene: TRBJ1-1; CDR3aa: CASSLAAINEAFF; CDR3nt: TGTGCCAGCAGCTTAGCGGCAATTAATGAAGCTTTCTTT
d_gene: -; abundance: -; v_gene: TRBV18; j_gene: TRBJ1-5; CDR3aa: CASSPSGLNQPQHF; CDR3nt: TGTGCCAGCTCACCGTCAGGGTTAAATCAGCCCCAGCATTTT
d_gene: -; abundance: few; v_gene: TRBV5-5; j_gene: TRBJ2-2; CDR3aa: CASSLEWVGGELFF; CDR3nt: TGTGCCAGCAGCTTGGAGTGGGTTGGCGGGGAGCTGTTTTTT
d_gene: -; abundance: few; v_gene: TRBV7-2; j_gene: TRBJ1-3; CDR3aa: CASSPRGTGNTIYF; CDR3nt: TGTGCCAGCAGCCCTCGGGGGACAGGAAACACCATATATTTT
d_gene: -; abundance: -; v_gene: TRBV5-1; j_gene: TRBJ1-4; CDR3aa: CASSLGRGLNEKLFF; CDR3nt: TGCGCCAGCAGCTTAGGACGAGGGCTTAATGAAAAACTGTTTTTT
d_gene: -; abundance: few; v_gene: TRBV2; j_gene: TRBJ1-3; CDR3aa: CASIYSGNTIYF; CDR3nt: TGTGCCAGCATCTACTCTGGAAACACCATATATTTT
d_gene: -; abundance: -; v_gene: TRBV30; j_gene: TRBJ2-3; CDR3aa: CAWTPPGAGTQYF; CDR3nt: TGTGCCTGGACCCCACCCGGGGCCGGTACGCAGTATTTT
d_gene: -; abundance: few; v_gene: TRBV18; j_gene: TRBJ2-7; CDR3aa: CASSTPAGYEQYF; CDR3nt: TGTGCCAGCTCCACGCCGGCGGGGTACGAGCAGTACTTC
d_gene: -; abundance: -; v_gene: TRBV7-8; j_gene: TRBJ2-3; CDR3aa: CASSLGWGADTQYF; CDR3nt: TGTGCCAGCAGCTTAGGTTGGGGGGCGGATACGCAGTATTTT